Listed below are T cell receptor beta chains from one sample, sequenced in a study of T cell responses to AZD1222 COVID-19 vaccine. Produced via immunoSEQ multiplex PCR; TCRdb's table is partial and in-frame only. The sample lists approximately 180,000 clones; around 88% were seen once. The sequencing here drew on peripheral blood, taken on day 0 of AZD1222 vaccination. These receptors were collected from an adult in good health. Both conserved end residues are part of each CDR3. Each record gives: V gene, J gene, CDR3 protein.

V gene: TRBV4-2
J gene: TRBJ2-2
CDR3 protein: CASSERGGAAGELFF

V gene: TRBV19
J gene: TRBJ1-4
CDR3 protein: CASSTKRDPLGKLFF

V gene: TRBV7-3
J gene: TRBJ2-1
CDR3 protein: CASSLMGTRSYNEQFF

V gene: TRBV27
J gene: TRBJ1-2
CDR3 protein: CASSFGQGAGGYTF

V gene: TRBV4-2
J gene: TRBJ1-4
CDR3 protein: CASSSRGEVEKLFF

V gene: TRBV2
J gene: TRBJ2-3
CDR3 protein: CASSRQTDTQYF

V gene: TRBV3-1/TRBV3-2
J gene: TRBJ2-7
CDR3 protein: CASRGDAGASSGVQYF

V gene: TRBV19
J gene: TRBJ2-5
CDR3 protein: CASTETGTGGRETQYF

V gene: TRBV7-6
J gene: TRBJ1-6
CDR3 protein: CASSLKGFSYNSPLHF

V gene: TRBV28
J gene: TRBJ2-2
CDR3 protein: CASSSRTVLKPGELFF

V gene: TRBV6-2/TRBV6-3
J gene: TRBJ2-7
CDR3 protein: CASSSVRGRYEQYF

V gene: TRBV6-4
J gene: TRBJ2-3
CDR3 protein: CASSAGGGSTDTQYF

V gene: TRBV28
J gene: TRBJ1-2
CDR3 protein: CASSLWGQPFDYGYTF

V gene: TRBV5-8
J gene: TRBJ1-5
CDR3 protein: CASSLDNQPQHF

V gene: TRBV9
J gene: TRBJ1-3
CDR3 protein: CASSPRHQADTIYF

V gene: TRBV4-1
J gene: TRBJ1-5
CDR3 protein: CASSQSHVTRINQPQHF

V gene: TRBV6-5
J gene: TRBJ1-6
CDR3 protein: CASSSGRSYNSPLHF

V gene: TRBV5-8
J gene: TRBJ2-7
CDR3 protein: CASRITLEQYF

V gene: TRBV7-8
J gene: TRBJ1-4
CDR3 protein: CASSLGDTRAEKLFF

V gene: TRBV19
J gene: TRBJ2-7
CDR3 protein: CASSMEVGRPYEQYF

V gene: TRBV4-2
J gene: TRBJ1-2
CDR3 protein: CASSQDRTGYGYTF

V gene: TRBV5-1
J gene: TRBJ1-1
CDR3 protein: CASSKIRNTEAFF

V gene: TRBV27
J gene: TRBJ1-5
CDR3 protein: CASSFGGSNQPQHF

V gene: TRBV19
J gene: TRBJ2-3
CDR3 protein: CASSLTLSTDTQYF

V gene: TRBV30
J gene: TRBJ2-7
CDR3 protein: CAWGAASYEQYF

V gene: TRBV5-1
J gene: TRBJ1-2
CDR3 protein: CASSPDGNGYGYTF

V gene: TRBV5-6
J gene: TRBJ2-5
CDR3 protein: CASSYGPRGPETQYF

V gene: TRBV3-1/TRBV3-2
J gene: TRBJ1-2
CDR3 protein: CASSRGGIGYGYTF

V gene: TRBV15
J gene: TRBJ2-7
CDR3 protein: CATSGQTYEQYF

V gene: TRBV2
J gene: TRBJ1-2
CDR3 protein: CASSETTEGNGYTF

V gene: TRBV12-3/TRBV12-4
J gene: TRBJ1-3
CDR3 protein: CASSLSGNTIYF

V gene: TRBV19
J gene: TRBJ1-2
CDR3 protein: CASSLWMYGYTF

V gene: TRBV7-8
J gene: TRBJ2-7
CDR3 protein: CASSLAGQVAFYEQYF

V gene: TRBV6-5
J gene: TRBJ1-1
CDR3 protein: CASSTLNRGEAFF